The present T cell receptor (beta chain) was sequenced within a study of long-term antiretroviral therapy in people with HIV. It was version v3.0 of the immunoSEQ assay that was run at survey level. Clones were read by immunoSEQ multiplex PCR, and TCRdb kept only the in-frame ones, dropping some. The table has roughly 29,000 clones, approximately 80% seen once. Per donor, at least one pre-ART and at least two post-ART PBMC samples were obtained. Samples held about 0.95-10 million cryopreserved PBMC, and DNA extraction followed. Source: unsorted PBMCs, taken 0.3 years after starting antiretroviral therapy. This sequence was found in a man aged 40-49 years with HIV.

CDR3 in amino acids: CASSYGGPERSPLHF. The DNA of the CDR3 is TGTGCCAGCAGTTACGGGGGCCCCGAGAGATCACCCCTCCACTTT. The chain carries TRBV6-5 and TRBJ1-6, with a tentative D call TRBD1 (6 bases). The CDR3 extends over 15 amino acids. V lost 2 bases to trimming and J lost 10 bases, with 15 bases between them. The germline CDR1 and CDR2 sequences are MNHEY and SVGAGI.